Each of the 10 T cell receptor beta chains below was sequenced from the same sample in a study of T cells expressing NK-cell markers (TCRdb year 2020). Libraries were made using 5' RACE. Sequenced on an Illumina HiSeq 2000. TCRdb reprocessed the reads, reporting each CDR3 protein sequence once and no DNA. The sample's table lists a count of roughly 180,000 distinct CDR3 sequences. The top ten clones comprise 20% to 25% of the sample. Material: blood T cells: a sorted CD56 or NKG2C T cell subset, CD4+ or CD8+ T cells, or bulk PBMC T cells (not recorded which). Receptor source: a man aged 18-70 years in good health.

The gene calls are TRBV19 and TRBJ1-4; TCRdb proposes TRBD1, but this gene call is untestable without DNA. CDR3 size: 14 residues. CDR1 is LNHDA and CDR2 is SQIVND in the germline V gene (reference sequence). The CDR3: CASKVAATNEKLFF.

The gene calls are TRBV6-2 or TRBV6-3 and TRBJ2-7. The V gene's germline CDR1 is MNHEY and CDR2 SVGEGT. This CDR3 comprises 13 residues. The CDR3 region is CASSYSMGYEQYF.

The gene calls are TRBV27 and TRBJ2-7; TCRdb names TRBD2, which stays unverified in the absence of DNA. This CDR3 contains 16 residues. The germline V gene encodes CDR1 MNHEY and CDR2 SMNVEV (reference sequence). The CDR3 loop reads CASSYGLGIAPYEQYF.

The gene calls are TRBV7-9 and TRBJ2-1; TCRdb lists TRBD2, though no DNA is available to test this call. Germline values: CDR1 SEHNR, CDR2 FQNEAQ (reference sequence). The CDR3 contains 19 residues. This chain's CDR3 is CASSSTRTSGGQTYNEQFF.

This chain connects TRBV15 to TRBJ2-2; with no DNA, the TCRdb D assignment of TRBD1 cannot be verified. CDR3 length: 14 amino acids. CDR1 is LNHNV and CDR2 is YYDKDF in the germline V gene (reference sequence). CDR3 sequence: CATTGVGDTGELFF. Drawing the rest from reference TRBV15 and TRBJ2-2, the complete variable domain is DAMVIQNPRYQVTQFGKPVTLSCSQTLNHNVMYWYQQKSSQAPKLLFHYYDKDFNNEADTPDNFQSRRPNTSFCFLDIRSPGLGDTAMYLCATTGVGDTGELFFGEGSRLTVL.

This chain links TRBV7-9 with TRBJ2-5; the TCRdb call, TRBD1, lacks DNA for checking. This CDR3 contains 17 residues. Germline-derived CDR1 and CDR2 are SEHNR and FQNEAQ (reference sequence). CDR3 residues: CASSSPSRGQYQETQYF.

CDR3 in amino acids: CASSLADWNEQFF. V usage is TRBV5-1 and J usage is TRBJ2-1. CDR1 is SGHRS, CDR2 YFSETQ, per germline. The CDR3 runs to 13 residues. Using reference TRBV5-1 and TRBJ2-1 for the parts outside the CDR3, the full variable domain is KAGVTQTPRYLIKTRGQQVTLSCSPISGHRSVSWYQQTPGQGLQFLFEYFSETQRNKGNFPGRFSGRQFSNSRSEMNVSTLELGDSALYLCASSLADWNEQFFGPGTRLTVL.

This CDR3 reads CASSPWTSGGAVSETQYF. V gene TRBV7-8 combines with J gene TRBJ2-5; TCRdb indicates TRBD2, and absent DNA this call remains unverified. CDR1 and CDR2 from the germline V gene are SGHVS and FQNEAQ. The CDR3 consists of 18 residues.

The rearrangement links TRBV2 to TRBJ2-7. Germline V gene sequence: CDR1 SNHLY, CDR2 FYNNEI. The CDR3 sequence is 15 residues long. This CDR3 is CASSEAHGYSYEQYF.

The chain uses TRBV6-1 and TRBJ2-1; the D call from TCRdb, TRBD1, cannot be confirmed without DNA. Germline CDR1 and CDR2: MNHNS and SASEGT. The CDR3 spans 16 residues. The CDR3 here is CASSTWQGGKDNEQFF.